Sequencing of this T cell receptor beta chain was carried out in a study of blood T cell repertoires in COVID-19. About the study: Samples taken during acute and convalescent COVID-19 were collected in the United States, Italy and Spain. T cells, B-cell-depleted T cells, or PBMCs provided the cDNA or gDNA that served as material.

Authors' data handling: It was from reference gene primer amplification that nucleated cell counts were estimated. Method: immunoSEQ multiplex PCR; TCRdb's copy keeps in-frame clones and lacks some. For V, J and clone size, that table is used; D and trimming come from the DNA. This repertoire shows 340,000 or so clones, around 88% found once; its top ten account for roughly 3%. CDR1 is SGHNT and CDR2 is YENEEA in the germline V gene. The CDR3 extends over 12 amino acids. V lost 5 bases and J lost 8, with 11 bases in between. V usage is TRBV11-3 and J usage is TRBJ2-3, with D perhaps TRBD1 (6 bases). Sequencing was done on a sample of peripheral blood. The receptor was derived from a man aged 30 to 39 with active or convalescent COVID-19. This CDR3 reads CASSAIQGTQYF. CDR3 nucleotide sequence: TGTGCCAGCAGCGCAATACAGGGTACGCAGTATTTT.